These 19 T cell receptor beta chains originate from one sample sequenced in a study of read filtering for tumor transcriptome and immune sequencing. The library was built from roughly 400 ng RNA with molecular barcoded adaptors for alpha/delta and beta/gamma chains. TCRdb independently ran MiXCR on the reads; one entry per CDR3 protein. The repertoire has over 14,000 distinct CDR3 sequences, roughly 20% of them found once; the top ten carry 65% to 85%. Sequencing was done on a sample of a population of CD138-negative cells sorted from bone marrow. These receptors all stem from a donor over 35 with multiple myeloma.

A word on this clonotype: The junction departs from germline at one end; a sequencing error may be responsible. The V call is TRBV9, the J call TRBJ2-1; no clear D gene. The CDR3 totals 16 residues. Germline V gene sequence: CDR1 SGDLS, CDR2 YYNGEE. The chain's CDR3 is CASSVDLSISYNDQFF. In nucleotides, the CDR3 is TGTGCCAGCAGCGTAGATCTCTCGATCTCCTACAATGATCAGTTCTTC.

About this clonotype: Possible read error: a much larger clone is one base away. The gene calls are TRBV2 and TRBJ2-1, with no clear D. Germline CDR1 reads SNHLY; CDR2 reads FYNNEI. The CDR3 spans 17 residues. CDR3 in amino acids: CASNPLSRPSSYNERFF. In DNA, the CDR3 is TGTGCCAGCAACCCTCTCTCCCGACCCAGCTCCTACAATGAGCGGTTCTTC.

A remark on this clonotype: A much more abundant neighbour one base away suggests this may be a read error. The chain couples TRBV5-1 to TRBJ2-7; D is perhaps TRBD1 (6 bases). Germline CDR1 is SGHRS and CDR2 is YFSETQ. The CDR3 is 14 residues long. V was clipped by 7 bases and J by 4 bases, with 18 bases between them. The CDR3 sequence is CASRLGHGSYEQYF. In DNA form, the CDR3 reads TGCGCCAGCCGCCTGGGACACGGAAGTTACGAGCAGTACTTC.

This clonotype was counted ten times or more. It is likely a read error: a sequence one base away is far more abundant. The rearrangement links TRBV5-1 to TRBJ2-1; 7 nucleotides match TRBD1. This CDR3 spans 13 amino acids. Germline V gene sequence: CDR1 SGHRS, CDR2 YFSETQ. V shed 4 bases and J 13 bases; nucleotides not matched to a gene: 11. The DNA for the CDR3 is TGCGCCAGCAGCCTGGGACAGAGGGGCATTCAGTTCTTC. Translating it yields CASSLGQRGIQFF.

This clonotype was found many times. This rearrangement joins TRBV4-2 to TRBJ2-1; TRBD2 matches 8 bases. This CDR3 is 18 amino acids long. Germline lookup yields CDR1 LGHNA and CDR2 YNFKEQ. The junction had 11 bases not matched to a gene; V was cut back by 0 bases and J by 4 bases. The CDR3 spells CASSQDPARGARYNEQFF. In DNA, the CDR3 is TGTGCCAGCAGCCAAGATCCGGCGCGGGGGGCCCGATACAATGAGCAGTTCTTC.

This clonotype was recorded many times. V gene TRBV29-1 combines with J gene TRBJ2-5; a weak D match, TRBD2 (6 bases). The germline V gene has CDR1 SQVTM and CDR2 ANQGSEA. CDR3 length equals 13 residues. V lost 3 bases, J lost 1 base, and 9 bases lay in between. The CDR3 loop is CSVERGSQETQYF. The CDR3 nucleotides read TGCAGCGTTGAGCGGGGCAGCCAAGAGACCCAGTACTTC.

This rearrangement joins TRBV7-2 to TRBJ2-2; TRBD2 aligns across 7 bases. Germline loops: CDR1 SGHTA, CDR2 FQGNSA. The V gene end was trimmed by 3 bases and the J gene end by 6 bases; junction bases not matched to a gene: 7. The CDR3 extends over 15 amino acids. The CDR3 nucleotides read TGTGCCAGCAGCTTTTCCGGGAGCGGGGCCGGGGAGCTGTTTTTT. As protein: CASSFSGSGAGELFF.

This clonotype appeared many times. The CDR3 region is CASSYLGANVLTF. CDR3 nucleotides: TGTGCCAGCAGTTACCTTGGGGCCAACGTCCTGACTTTC. The rearrangement joins TRBV12-3 or TRBV12-4 to TRBJ2-6; D gene unclear. The CDR3 contains 13 residues. Trimming cost V 4 bases and J 3 bases, with 4 bases left between them.

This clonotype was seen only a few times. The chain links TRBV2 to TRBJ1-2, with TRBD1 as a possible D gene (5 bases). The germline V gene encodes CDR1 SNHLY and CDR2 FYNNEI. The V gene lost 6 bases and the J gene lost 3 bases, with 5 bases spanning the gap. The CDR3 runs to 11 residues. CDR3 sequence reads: CASRQDYGYTF. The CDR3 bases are TGTGCCAGCAGACAGGACTATGGCTACACCTTC.

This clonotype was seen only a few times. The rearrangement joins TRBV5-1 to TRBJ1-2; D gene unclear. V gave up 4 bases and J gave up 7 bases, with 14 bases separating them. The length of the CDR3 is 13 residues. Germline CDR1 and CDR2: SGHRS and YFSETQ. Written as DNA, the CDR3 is TGCGCCAGCAGCCCAGGCGGGGATCCTGGCTACACCTTC. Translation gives CASSPGGDPGYTF.

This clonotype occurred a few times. The CDR3 reads CASSSRGLFDTQYF. DNA for the CDR3: TGTGCCAGCAGCTCCAGGGGGCTCTTCGATACGCAGTATTTT. The chain has TRBV13 and TRBJ2-3; 8 nucleotides align to TRBD1. Trimming took 4 bases from V and 6 from J; bases not matched to a gene: 6. This CDR3 comprises 14 residues. Germline loops: CDR1 PRHDT, CDR2 FYEKMQ (reference sequence).

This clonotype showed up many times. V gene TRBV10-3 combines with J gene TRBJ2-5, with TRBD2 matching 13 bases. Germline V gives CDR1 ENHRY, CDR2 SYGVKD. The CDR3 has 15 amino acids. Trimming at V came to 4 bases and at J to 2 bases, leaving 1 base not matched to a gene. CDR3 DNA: TGTGCCATCAGTGGGACTAGCGGGAGACAAGAGACCCAGTACTTC. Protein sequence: CAISGTSGRQETQYF.

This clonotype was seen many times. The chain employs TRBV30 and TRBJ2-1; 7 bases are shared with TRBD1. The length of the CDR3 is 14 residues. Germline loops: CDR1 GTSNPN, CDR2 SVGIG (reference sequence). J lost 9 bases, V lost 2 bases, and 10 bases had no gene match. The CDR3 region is CAWSNNRGRIEQFF. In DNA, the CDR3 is TGTGCCTGGAGTAACAACAGGGGCAGAATTGAGCAGTTCTTC.

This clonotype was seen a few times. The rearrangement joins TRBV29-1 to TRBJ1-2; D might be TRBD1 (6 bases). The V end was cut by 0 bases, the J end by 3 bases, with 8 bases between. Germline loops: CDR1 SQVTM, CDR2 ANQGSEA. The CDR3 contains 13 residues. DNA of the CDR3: TGCAGCGTTGAAGACAGGGGAGACTATGGCTACACCTTC. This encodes CSVEDRGDYGYTF. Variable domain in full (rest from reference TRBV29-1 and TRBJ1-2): SAVISQKPSRDICQRGTSLTIQCQVDSQVTMMFWYRQQPGQSLTLIATANQGSEATYESGFVIDKFPISRPNLTFSTLTVSNMSPEDSSIYLCSVEDRGDYGYTFGSGTRLTVV.

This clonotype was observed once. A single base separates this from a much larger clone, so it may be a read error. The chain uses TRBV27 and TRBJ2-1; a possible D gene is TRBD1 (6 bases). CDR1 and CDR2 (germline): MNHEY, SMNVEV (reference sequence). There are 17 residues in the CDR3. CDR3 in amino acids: CASSLTQGQSSYNKQFF. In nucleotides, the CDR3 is TGTGCCAGCAGTTTAACTCAAGGACAGAGCTCCTACAATAAGCAGTTCTTC.

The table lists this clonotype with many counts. The CDR3 here is CSVASSQETQYF. In nucleotides, the CDR3 is TGCAGCGTTGCCAGCAGTCAAGAGACCCAGTACTTC. The rearrangement links TRBV29-1 to TRBJ2-5; D not certain. The CDR3 contains 12 residues. V was trimmed by 4 bases and J by 2 bases, leaving 8 bases between them. Per the germline V gene, CDR1 is SQVTM and CDR2 is ANQGSEA.

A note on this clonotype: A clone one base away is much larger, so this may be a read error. The CDR3, as DNA: TGTGCCACCAGTGATGGACAGGGGGGCACTGAAGCTTTCTTT. Protein sequence: CATSDGQGGTEAFF. This chain connects TRBV10-3 to TRBJ1-1; 10 bases map to TRBD1. This CDR3 is 14 amino acids long. Germline V CDR1 and CDR2: ENHRY, SYGVKD.

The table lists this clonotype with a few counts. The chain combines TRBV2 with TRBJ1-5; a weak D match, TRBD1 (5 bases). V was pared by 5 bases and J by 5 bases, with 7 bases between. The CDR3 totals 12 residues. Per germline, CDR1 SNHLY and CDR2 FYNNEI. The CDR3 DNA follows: TGTGCCAGCAGTCTACAGGATCAGCCCCAGCATTTT. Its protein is CASSLQDQPQHF.

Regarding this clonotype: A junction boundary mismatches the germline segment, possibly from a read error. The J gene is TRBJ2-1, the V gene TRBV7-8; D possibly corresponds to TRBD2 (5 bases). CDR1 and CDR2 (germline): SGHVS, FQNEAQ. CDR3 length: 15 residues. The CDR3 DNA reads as TGTGCCAGCAGCTTACCGCTTAGCGATTACAATGAGCAATTCTTC. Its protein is CASSLPLSDYNEQFF.